This TCR beta chain was documented in a study of cytomegalovirus exposure and HLA in healthy donors. Study-level points and caveats: A missense variant in DCLRE1C was later tied to TCR beta V- and J-gene trimming. A later analysis found TCR association rates differed by HLA locus, highest for DRB1 and lowest for HLA-C. As was reported, the HLA-A and HLA-B alleles of most subjects were accurately predicted from TCR beta sequences. Being productive about 87% or about 30% of the time was typical of most TCR beta V segments in an earlier analysis.

This clone occurred a few times. Its antigen is currently unknown. V lost 0 bases and J lost 10, with 16 bases in between. Germline loops: CDR1 SGHRS, CDR2 YFSETQ. The CDR3 runs to 14 residues. With 60 Vbeta and 13 Jbeta primers, the PCR was carried out. Data came from immunoSEQ multiplex PCR; TCRdb stores just in-frame clones and leaves some out. Of 150,000 to 200,000 clones in the sample, roughly four fifths were seen once. This TCR was recovered from a woman aged 25 to 39 in good health and CMV-seropositive. Sequenced: PBMCs. This chain connects TRBV5-1 to TRBJ2-5; D perhaps matches TRBD2 (5 bases). The CDR3 reads CASSLVSTRGNQYF. The CDR3 nucleotides read TGCGCCAGCAGCTTGGTATCCACTAGAGGTAACCAGTACTTC.